A selection of T cell receptor beta chains follows, all from one sample in a study of Graves' ophthalmopathy and Graves' hyperthyroidism. TCRdb itself ran the multiplex PCR reads through MiXCR, one entry per CDR3 protein. The sample includes about 620,000 distinct CDR3 sequences, about 20% of them seen just once. Material for sequencing was peripheral blood. These receptors came from a woman under 30 with stable Graves' hyperthyroidism. Some clones in this sample may be carry-over from other donors' samples. Each CDR3 is given with its conserved first and last residue. D genes are given only for firm matches. Clone size, where shown, is once, few, many, or a class for clones that have expanded.

j_call d_call v_call clone_size cdr3_aa cdr3_nt
TRBJ1-1 TRBD1 TRBV6-5 many CASSNRDRGPKAFF TGTGCCAGCAGTAACCGGGACAGGGGTCCGAAAGCTTTCTTT
TRBJ1-2 NA TRBV24-1 many CATSDFGGYTF TGTGCCACCAGTGATTTTGGAGGCTACACCTTC
TRBJ1-2 NA TRBV20-1 many CSASIGTITFGGYTF TGCAGTGCTAGTATCGGGACTATAACTTTTGGTGGCTACACCTTC
TRBJ2-5 NA TRBV12-3/TRBV12-4 many CASRIGETQYF TGTGCCAGCAGGATTGGGGAGACCCAGTACTTC
TRBJ1-2 TRBD1 TRBV20-1 many CSARDRGQGDYGYTF TGCAGTGCTAGAGATCGGGGACAGGGAGACTATGGCTACACCTTC
TRBJ2-5 NA TRBV5-1 many CASSFFGTQGETQYF TGCGCCAGCAGCTTCTTCGGGACCCAAGGGGAGACCCAGTACTTC
TRBJ1-5 NA TRBV7-9 few CASSLAGNLYQPQHF TGTGCCAGCAGCTTAGCGGGGAATTTATATCAGCCCCAGCATTTT
TRBJ2-5 TRBD2 TRBV7-9 many CASSRGLAETQYF TGTGCCAGCAGCAGGGGACTAGCAGAGACCCAGTACTTC
TRBJ1-5 NA TRBV19 few CASSPQNQNQPQHF TGTGCCAGTAGTCCACAGAATCAGAATCAGCCCCAGCATTTT
TRBJ1-5 TRBD1 TRBV30 NA CAWSPTGGGQPQHF TGTGCCTGGAGTCCTACAGGGGGGGGTCAGCCCCAGCATTTT
TRBJ1-3 NA TRBV15 many CATSRDQAAGNTIYF TGTGCCACCAGCAGAGATCAGGCGGCTGGAAACACCATATATTTT
TRBJ1-1 NA TRBV12-3/TRBV12-4 few CASGRAHTEAFF TGTGCCAGCGGCCGGGCCCACACTGAAGCTTTCTTT
TRBJ2-7 NA TRBV2 many CASSSEDGKQYF TGTGCCAGCAGCTCCGAGGACGGAAAGCAGTACTTC
TRBJ2-5 NA TRBV9 NA CASSVGSDPQETQYF TGTGCCAGCAGCGTGGGTAGCGACCCCCAAGAGACCCAGTACTTC
TRBJ1-1 NA TRBV12-3/TRBV12-4 many CASSLGGYAFF TGTGCCAGCAGTTTAGGCGGGTATGCTTTCTTT
TRBJ1-1 NA TRBV25-1 many CASSESQGWATEAFF TGTGCCAGCAGTGAATCTCAGGGGTGGGCCACTGAAGCTTTCTTT
TRBJ2-7 TRBD2 TRBV12-3/TRBV12-4 many CASEPSGGLYEQYF TGTGCCAGCGAGCCTAGCGGGGGACTCTACGAGCAGTACTTC